Each of the 2 T cell receptor beta chains below was sequenced from the same sample in a study. One entry per CDR3 protein results from TCRdb running MiXCR on the RT-PCR reads. The sample has 650,000 to 800,000 distinct CDR3 sequences, around 14% seen once. Material for sequencing was memory CD4+ T cells from blood. Receptors originate from a female donor in good health, serving as a healthy control.

This clonotype was observed at least ten times. V and J are TRBV6-6 and TRBJ2-1; 9 bases fit TRBD1. This CDR3 spans 15 amino acids. J gave up 6 bases and V 5 bases, and 8 bases lay outside the gene matches. Germline loops: CDR1 MNHNY, CDR2 SVGAGI (reference sequence). CDR3 in amino acids: CASSTRQGGSNEQFF. CDR3 nucleotide sequence: TGTGCCAGCAGTACGAGACAGGGGGGCTCCAATGAGCAGTTCTTC.

This clonotype turned up a few times. The chain employs TRBV20-1 and TRBJ2-7, with D unclear. V was clipped by 5 bases and J by 3 bases, with 8 bases between them. The CDR3 spans 11 residues. The V gene's germline CDR1 is DFQATT and CDR2 SNEGSKA (reference sequence). CDR3 protein: CSAYVIYEQYF. The CDR3 coding sequence is TGCAGTGCTTACGTGATCTACGAGCAGTACTTC.